Included here is one T cell receptor (beta chain) sequence, with context. Its target is unknown. The CDR3 runs to 15 residues. V was pared by 4 bases and J by 0 bases, with 12 bases between. The data were taken from a study of blood T cells in healthy people across ages. Overall study results and limits: Significant beta diversity loss was already apparent by age approximately 38, declining roughly linearly.

Together with a sample-barcoded 5' primer, a J-beta primer mix was included in a second PCR lasting about 6 to 12 cycles. With 12 random nucleotides, a template-switch adaptor tagged each individual cDNA molecule. MiXCR, run by TCRdb on the 5' RACE reads, gives a single entry per CDR3 protein. The table records roughly 700,000 distinct CDR3 sequences, 20% to 30% of them present only once. The same sample was also used in a study of T cells of mothers and their children. That paper notes: Compared with unrelated pairs, related mother-child pairs had slightly higher, non-significant overlap.

The chain has TRBV12-3 or TRBV12-4 and TRBJ2-5; possible D gene TRBD2, 6 bases. The origin of this receptor is a boy under 18 in good health. Sample: blood. The CDR3: CASSWRGADQETQYF. As DNA, the CDR3 is TGTGCCAGCAGTTGGAGGGGCGCCGACCAAGAGACCCAGTACTTC.